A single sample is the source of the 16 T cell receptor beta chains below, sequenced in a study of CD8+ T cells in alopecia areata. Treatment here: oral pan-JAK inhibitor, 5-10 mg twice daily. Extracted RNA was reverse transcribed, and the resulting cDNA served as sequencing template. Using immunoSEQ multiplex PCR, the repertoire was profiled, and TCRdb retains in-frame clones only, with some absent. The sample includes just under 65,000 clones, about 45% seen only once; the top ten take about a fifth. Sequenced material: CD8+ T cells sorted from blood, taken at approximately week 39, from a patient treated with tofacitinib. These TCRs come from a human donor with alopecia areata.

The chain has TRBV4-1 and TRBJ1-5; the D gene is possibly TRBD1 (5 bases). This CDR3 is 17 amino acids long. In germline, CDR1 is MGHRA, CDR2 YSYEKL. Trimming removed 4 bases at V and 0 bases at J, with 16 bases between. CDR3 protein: CASSLRRDQDSNQPQHF. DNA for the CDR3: TGCGCCAGCAGCCTGCGCCGGGACCAAGATAGCAATCAGCCCCAGCATTTT.

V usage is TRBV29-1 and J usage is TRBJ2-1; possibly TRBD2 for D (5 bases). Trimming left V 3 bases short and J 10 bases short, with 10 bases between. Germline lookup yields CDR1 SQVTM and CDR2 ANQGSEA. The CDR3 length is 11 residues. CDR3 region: CSVEWRGEQFF. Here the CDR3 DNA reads TGCAGCGTTGAGTGGCGAGGGGAGCAGTTCTTC.

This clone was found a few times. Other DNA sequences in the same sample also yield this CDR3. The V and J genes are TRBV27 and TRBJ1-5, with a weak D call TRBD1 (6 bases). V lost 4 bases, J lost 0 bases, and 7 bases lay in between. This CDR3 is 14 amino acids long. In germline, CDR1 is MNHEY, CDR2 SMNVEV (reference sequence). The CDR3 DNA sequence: TGTGCCAGCAGTTCCAGGGGTAGCAATCAGCCCCAGCATTTT. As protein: CASSSRGSNQPQHF.

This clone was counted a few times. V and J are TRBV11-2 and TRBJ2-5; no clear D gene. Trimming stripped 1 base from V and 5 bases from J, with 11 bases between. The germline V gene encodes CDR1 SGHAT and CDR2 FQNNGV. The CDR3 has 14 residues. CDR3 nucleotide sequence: TGTGCCAGCAGCTTAGCTGTGCAATCGGAGACCCAGTACTTC. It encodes CASSLAVQSETQYF. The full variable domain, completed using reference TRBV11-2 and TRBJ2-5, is EAGVAQSPRYKIIEKRQSVAFWCNPISGHATLYWYQQILGQGPKLLIQFQNNGVVDDSQLPKDRFSAERLKGVDSTLKIQPAKLEDSAVYLCASSLAVQSETQYFGPGTRLLVL.

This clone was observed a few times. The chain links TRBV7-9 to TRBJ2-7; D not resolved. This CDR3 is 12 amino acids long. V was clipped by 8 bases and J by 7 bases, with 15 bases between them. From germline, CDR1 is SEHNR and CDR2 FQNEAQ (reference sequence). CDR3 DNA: TGTGCCAGCGAAGGCAGCGTAGATGAGCAGTACTTC. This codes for CASEGSVDEQYF.

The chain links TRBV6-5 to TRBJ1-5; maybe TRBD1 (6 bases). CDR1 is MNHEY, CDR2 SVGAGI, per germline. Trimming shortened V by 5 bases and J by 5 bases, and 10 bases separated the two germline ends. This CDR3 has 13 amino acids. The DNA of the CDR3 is TGTGCCAGCAGTCAGGGGAGCGATCAGCCCCAGCATTTT. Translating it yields CASSQGSDQPQHF.

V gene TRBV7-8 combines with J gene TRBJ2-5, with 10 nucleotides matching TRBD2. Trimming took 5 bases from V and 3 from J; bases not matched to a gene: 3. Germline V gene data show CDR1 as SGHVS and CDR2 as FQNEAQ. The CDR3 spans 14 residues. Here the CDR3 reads CASSPGTSEETQYF. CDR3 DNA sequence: TGTGCCAGCAGCCCTGGGACTAGCGAAGAGACCCAGTACTTC. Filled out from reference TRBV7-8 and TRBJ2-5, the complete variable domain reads GAGVSQSPRYKVAKRGQDVALRCDPISGHVSLFWYQQALGQGPEFLTYFQNEAQLDKSGLPSDRFFAERPEGSVSTLKIQRTQQEDSAVYLCASSPGTSEETQYFGPGTRLLVL.

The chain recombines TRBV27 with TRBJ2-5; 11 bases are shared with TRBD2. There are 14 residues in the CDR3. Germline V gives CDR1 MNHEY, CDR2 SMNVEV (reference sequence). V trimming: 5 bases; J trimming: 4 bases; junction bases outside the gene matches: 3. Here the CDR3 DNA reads TGTGCCAGCAGTCCCGGGACTAGCGGAGAGACCCAGTACTTC. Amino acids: CASSPGTSGETQYF.

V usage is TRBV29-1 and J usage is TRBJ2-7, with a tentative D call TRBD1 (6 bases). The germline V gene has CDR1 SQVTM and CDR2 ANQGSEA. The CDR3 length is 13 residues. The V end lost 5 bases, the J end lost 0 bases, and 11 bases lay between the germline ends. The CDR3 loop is CSVTGIPSYEQYF. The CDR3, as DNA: TGCAGCGTTACAGGGATCCCCTCCTACGAGCAGTACTTC.

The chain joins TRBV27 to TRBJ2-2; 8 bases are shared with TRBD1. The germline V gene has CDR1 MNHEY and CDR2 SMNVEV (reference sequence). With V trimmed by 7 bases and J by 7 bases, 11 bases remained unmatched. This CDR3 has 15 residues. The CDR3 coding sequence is TGTGCCAGCACCTCTCCCGGGACAGGTTTCGGGGAGCTGTTTTTT. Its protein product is CASTSPGTGFGELFF.

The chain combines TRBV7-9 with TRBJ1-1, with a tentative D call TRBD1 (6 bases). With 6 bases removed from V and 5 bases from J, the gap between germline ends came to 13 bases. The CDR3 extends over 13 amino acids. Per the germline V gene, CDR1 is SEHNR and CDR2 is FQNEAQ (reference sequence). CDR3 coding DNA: TGTGCCAGCAGGGCGGGGGCTGGGACTGAAGCTTTCTTT. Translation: CASRAGAGTEAFF.

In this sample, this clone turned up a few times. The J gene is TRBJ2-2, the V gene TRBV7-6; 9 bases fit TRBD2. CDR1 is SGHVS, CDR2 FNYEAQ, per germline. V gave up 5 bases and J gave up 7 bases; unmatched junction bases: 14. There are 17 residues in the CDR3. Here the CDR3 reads CASSRAPTSGPNGELFF. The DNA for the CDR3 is TGTGCCAGCAGCCGAGCCCCAACTAGCGGGCCGAACGGGGAGCTGTTTTTT. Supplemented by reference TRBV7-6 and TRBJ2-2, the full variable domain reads GAGVSQSPRYKVTKRGQDVALRCDPISGHVSLYWYRQALGQGPEFLTYFNYEAQQDKSGLPNDRFSAERPEGSISTLTIQRTEQRDSAMYRCASSRAPTSGPNGELFFGEGSRLTVL.

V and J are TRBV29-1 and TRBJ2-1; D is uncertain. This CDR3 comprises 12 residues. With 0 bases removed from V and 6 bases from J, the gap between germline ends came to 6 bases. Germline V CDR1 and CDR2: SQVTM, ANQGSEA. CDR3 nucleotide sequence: TGCAGCGTTGAAGAGTCTTCCAATGAGCAGTTCTTC. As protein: CSVEESSNEQFF.

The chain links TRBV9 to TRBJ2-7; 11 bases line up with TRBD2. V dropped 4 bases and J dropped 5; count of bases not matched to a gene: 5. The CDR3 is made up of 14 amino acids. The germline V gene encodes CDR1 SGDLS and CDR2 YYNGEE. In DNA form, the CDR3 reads TGTGCCAGCAGCCTATCGGGACTAGCGGACGAGCAGTACTTC. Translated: CASSLSGLADEQYF. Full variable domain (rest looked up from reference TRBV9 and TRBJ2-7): DSGVTQTPKHLITATGQRVTLRCSPRSGDLSVYWYQQSLDQGLQFLIQYYNGEERAKGNILERFSAQQFPDLHSELNLSSLELGDSALYFCASSLSGLADEQYFGPGTRLTVT.

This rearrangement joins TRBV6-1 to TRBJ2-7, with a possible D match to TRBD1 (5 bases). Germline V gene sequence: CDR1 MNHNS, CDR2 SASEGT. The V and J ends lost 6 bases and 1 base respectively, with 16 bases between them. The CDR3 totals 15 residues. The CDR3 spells CASSATGRGSYEQYF. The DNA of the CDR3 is TGTGCCAGCAGCGCCACAGGAAGAGGATCCTACGAGCAGTACTTC.

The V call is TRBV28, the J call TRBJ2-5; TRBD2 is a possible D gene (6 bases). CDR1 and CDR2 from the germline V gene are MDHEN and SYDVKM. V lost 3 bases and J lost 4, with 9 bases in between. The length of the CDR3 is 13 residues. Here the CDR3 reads CASSLAGGETQYF. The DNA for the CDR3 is TGTGCCAGCAGTTTGGCCGGGGGAGAGACCCAGTACTTC.